The source of this TCR beta chain is a study of T cell responses to AZD1222 COVID-19 vaccine. CDR1 and CDR2 from the germline V gene are SQVTM and ANQGSEA. The CDR3 sequence is 13 residues long. Trimming removed 3 bases from V and 1 base from J, with 9 bases in between. Repertoires were generated with immunoSEQ multiplex PCR, while TCRdb's copy carries only in-frame clones and drops some. Of roughly 120,000 clones detected, around 85% appear once; the ten largest clones hold 9.4%. Sequenced here: peripheral blood, sampled on day 0 of AZD1222 vaccination. The chain employs TRBV29-1 and TRBJ1-2; no reliable D call. This clonotype was sampled from an adult in good health. The CDR3 nucleotides read TGCAGCGTTGACGGTCCTTTTAACTATGGCTACACCTTC. This codes for CSVDGPFNYGYTF.